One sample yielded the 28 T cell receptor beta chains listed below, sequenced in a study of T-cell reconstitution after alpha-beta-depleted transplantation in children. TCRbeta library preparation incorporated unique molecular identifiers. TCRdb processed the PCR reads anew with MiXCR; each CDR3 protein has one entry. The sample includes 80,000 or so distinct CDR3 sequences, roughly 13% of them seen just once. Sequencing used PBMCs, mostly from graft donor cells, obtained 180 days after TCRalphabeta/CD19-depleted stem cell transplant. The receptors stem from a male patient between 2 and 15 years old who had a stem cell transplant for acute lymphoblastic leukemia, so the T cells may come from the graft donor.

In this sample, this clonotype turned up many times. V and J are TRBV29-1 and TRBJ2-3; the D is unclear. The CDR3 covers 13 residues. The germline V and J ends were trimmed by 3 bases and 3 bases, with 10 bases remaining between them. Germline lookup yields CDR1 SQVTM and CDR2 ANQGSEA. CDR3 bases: TGCAGCGTTGAGTGGCTTACAACAGATACGCAGTATTTT. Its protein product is CSVEWLTTDTQYF.

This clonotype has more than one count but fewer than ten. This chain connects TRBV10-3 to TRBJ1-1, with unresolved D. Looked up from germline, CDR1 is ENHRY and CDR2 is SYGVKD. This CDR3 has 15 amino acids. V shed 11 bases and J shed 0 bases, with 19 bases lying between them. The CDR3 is CAASMFADMNTEAFF. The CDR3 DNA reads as TGTGCCGCCTCGATGTTTGCAGACATGAACACTGAAGCTTTCTTT.

CDR3 sequence: CNARAGVLVKNIQYF. The CDR3 DNA is TGCAATGCCCGGGCGGGGGTGTTGGTCAAAAACATTCAGTACTTC. The chain uses TRBV20-1 and TRBJ2-4; 7 positions agree with TRBD2. The CDR3 loop spans 15 amino acids. The germline CDR1 and CDR2 sequences are DFQATT and SNEGSKA (reference sequence).

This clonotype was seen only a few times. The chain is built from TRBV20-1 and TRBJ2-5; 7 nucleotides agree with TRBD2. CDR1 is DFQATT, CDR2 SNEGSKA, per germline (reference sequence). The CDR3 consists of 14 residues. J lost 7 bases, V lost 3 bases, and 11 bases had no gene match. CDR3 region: CSARTPGLPRTQYF. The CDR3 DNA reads TGCAGTGCTAGGACACCGGGACTACCTCGGACCCAGTACTTC.

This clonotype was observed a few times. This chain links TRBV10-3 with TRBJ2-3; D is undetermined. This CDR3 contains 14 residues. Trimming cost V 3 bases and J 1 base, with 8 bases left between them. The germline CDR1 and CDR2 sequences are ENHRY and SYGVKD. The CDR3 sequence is CAISEKRRTDTQYF. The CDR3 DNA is TGTGCCATCAGTGAAAAGCGCCGCACAGATACGCAGTATTTT.

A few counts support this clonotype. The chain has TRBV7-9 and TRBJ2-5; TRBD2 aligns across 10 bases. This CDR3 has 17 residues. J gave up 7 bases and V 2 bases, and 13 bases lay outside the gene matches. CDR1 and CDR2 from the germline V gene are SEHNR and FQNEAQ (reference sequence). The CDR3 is CASSLSRRPSGRVTQYF. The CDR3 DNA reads TGTGCCAGCAGCTTATCGCGACGTCCTAGCGGGAGAGTGACCCAGTACTTC.

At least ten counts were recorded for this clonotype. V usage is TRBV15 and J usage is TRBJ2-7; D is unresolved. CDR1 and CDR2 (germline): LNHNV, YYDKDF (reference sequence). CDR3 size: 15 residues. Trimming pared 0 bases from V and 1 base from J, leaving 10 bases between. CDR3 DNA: TGTGCCACCAGCAGAGAGGCAGTTCTGTCCTACGAGCAGTACTTC. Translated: CATSREAVLSYEQYF.

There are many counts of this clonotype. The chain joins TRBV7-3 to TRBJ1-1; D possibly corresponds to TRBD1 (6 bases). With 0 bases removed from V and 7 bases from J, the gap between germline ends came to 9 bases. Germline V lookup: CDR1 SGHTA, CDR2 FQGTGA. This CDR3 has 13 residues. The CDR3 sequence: CASSLTGGGEAFF. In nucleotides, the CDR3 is TGTGCCAGCAGCTTAACAGGGGGAGGTGAAGCTTTCTTT.

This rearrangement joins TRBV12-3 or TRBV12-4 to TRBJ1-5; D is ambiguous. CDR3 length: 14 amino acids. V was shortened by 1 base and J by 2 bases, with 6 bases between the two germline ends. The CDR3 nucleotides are TGTGCCAGCAGTTTAGAGTGGGGCAATCAGCCCCAGCATTTT. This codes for CASSLEWGNQPQHF.

The CDR3 region has the DNA TGCGCCAGCAGCTTCCAGGGGAGAAGGACTGAAGCTTTCTTT. This translates into CASSFQGRRTEAFF. The rearrangement joins TRBV5-1 to TRBJ1-1, with D possibly being TRBD1 (6 bases). The germline gives CDR1 SGHRS, CDR2 YFSETQ. The CDR3 spans 14 residues. V lost 2 bases, J lost 5 bases, and 13 bases lay in between.

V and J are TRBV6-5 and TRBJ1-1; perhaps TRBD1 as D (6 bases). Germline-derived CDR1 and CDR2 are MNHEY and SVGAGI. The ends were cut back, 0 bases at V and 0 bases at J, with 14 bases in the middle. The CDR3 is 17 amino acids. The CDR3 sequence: CASSYSRTAVMNTEAFF. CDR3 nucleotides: TGTGCCAGCAGTTACTCCCGGACAGCCGTTATGAACACTGAAGCTTTCTTT.

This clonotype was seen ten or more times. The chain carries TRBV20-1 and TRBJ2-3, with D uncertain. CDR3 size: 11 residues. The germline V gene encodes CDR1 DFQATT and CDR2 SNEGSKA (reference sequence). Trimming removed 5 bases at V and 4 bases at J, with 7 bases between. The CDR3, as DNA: TGCAGTGCTGGACCCTCAGATACGCAGTATTTT. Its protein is CSAGPSDTQYF.

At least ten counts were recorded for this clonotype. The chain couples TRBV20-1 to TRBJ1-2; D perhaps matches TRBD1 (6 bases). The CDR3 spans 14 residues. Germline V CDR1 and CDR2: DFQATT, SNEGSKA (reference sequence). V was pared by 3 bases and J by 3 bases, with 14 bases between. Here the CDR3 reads CSASPRGGYYGYTF. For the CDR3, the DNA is TGCAGTGCTAGTCCAAGGGGGGGGTACTATGGCTACACCTTC.

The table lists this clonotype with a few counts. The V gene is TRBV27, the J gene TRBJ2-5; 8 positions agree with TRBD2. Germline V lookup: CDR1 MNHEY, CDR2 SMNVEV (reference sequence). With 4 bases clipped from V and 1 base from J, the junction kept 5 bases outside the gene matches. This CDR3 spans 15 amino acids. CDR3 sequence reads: CASSYRGGFQETQYF. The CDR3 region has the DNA TGTGCCAGCAGTTATCGCGGGGGGTTCCAAGAGACCCAGTACTTC.

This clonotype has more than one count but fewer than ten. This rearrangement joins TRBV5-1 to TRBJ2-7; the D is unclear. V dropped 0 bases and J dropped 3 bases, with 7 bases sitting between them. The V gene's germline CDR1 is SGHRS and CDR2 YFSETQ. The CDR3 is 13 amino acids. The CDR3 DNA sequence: TGCGCCAGCAGCTTGGTTTCCCTCTACGAGCAGTACTTC. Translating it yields CASSLVSLYEQYF.

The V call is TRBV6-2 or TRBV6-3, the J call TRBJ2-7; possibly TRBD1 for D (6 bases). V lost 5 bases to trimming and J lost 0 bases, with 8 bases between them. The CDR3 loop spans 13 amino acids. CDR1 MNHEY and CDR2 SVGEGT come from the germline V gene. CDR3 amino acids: CASSRGGSYEQYF. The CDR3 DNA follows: TGTGCCAGCAGTCGAGGGGGCTCCTACGAGCAGTACTTC.

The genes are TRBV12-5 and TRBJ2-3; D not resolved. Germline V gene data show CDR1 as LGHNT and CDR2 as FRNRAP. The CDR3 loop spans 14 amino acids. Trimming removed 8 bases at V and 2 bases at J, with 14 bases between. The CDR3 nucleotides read TGTGCTAGTCAATATAGCCGCTCCACAGATACGCAGTATTTT. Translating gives CASQYSRSTDTQYF.

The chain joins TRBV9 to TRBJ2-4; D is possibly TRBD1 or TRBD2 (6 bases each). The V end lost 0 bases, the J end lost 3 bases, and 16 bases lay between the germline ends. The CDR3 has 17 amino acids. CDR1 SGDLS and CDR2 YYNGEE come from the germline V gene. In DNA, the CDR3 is TGTGCCAGCAGCGTAGGAGGATTAGGGGGGTACAAAAACATTCAGTACTTC. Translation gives CASSVGGLGGYKNIQYF.

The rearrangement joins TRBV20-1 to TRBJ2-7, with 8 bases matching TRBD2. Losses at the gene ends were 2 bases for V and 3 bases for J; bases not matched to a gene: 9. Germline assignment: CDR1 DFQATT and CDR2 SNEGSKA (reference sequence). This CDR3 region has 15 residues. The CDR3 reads CSARSGSHPFYEQYF. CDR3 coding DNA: TGCAGTGCTAGAAGCGGGAGCCATCCATTCTACGAGCAGTACTTC.

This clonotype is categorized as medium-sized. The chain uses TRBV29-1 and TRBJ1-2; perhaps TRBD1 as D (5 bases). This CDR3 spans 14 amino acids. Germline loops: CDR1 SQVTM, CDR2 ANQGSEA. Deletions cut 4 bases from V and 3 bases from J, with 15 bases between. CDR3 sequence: CSVVRPDRYYGYTF. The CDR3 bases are TGCAGCGTTGTGCGCCCCGACAGATACTATGGCTACACCTTC.

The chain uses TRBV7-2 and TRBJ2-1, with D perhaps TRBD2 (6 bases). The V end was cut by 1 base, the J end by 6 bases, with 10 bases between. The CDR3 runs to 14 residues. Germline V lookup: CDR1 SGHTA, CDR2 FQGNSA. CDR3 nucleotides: TGTGCCAGCAGCTTAGAGCGGGTTTCCAATGAGCAGTTCTTC. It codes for CASSLERVSNEQFF. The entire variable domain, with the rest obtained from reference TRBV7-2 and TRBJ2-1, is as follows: GAGVSQSPSNKVTEKGKDVELRCDPISGHTALYWYRQSLGQGLEFLIYFQGNSAPDKSGLPSDRFSAERTGGSVSTLTIQRTQQEDSAVYLCASSLERVSNEQFFGPGTRLTVL.

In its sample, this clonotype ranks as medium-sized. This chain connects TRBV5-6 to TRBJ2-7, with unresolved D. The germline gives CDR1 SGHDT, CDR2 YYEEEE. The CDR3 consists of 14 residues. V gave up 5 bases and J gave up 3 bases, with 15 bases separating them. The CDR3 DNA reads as TGTGCCAGCAGTTCGGAATCAGCCATCTACGAGCAGTACTTC. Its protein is CASSSESAIYEQYF.

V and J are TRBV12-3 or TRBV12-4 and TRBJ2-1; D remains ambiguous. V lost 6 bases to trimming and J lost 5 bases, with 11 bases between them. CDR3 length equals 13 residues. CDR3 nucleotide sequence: TGTGCCAGCAGAATGTATCGGGACAATGAGCAGTTCTTC. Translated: CASRMYRDNEQFF.

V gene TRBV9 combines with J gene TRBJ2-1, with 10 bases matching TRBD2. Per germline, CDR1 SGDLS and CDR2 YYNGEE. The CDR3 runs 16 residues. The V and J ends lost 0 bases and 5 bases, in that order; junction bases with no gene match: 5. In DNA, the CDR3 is TGTGCCAGCAGCGTAGCTATTAGCGGGAGGAACAATGAGCAGTTCTTC. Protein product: CASSVAISGRNNEQFF. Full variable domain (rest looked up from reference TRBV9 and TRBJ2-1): DSGVTQTPKHLITATGQRVTLRCSPRSGDLSVYWYQQSLDQGLQFLIQYYNGEERAKGNILERFSAQQFPDLHSELNLSSLELGDSALYFCASSVAISGRNNEQFFGPGTRLTVL.

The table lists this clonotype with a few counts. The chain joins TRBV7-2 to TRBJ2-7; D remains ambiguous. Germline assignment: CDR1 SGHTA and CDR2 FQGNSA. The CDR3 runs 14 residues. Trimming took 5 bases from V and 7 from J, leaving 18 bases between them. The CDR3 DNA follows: TGTGCCAGCAGCGATGGGGTGGTGCCGGGTGAGCAGTACTTC. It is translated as CASSDGVVPGEQYF. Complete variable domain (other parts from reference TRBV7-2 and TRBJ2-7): GAGVSQSPSNKVTEKGKDVELRCDPISGHTALYWYRQSLGQGLEFLIYFQGNSAPDKSGLPSDRFSAERTGGSVSTLTIQRTQQEDSAVYLCASSDGVVPGEQYFGPGTRLTVT.

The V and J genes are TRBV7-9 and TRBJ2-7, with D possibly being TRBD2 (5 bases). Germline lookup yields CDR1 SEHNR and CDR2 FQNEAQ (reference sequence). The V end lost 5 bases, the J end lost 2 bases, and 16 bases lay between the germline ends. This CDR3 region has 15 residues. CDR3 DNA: TGTGCCAGCAGCCCCACTCTTACAGCGGCCTACGAGCAGTACTTC. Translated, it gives CASSPTLTAAYEQYF.

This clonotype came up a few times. CDR3 nucleotide sequence: TGCAGTGCTAGAGCGGCTTTCTTT. Translation gives CSARAAFF. The chain couples TRBV20-1 to TRBJ1-1; D not certain. V was shortened by 1 base and J by 11 bases, with 2 bases between the two germline ends. The CDR3 has 8 residues. Germline CDR1 DFQATT, CDR2 SNEGSKA (reference sequence).

CDR3 in amino acids: CASRPGLTNEKLFF. DNA of the CDR3: TGTGCCAGTAGACCGGGACTGACGAATGAAAAACTGTTTTTT. The rearrangement uses TRBV3-1 and TRBJ1-4; tentatively, D is TRBD1 (5 bases). The CDR3 is 14 amino acids. The germline V gene has CDR1 LGHDT and CDR2 YNNKEL (reference sequence). The V gene lost 9 bases and the J gene lost 5 bases, with 16 bases spanning the gap.